This T cell receptor beta chain stems from a study of PD-1 blockade in classical Hodgkin lymphoma. Remarks on this clone: Antigen unknown.

Study results and limitations: A significant rise in TCR diversity was seen by C4D1 for CD4+ cells but not for CD8+ cells.

In every patient, relapse followed autologous stem cell transplantation, while exposure to brentuximab vedotin differed. When best responses were assessed, they were complete response, partial response or progressive disease. V lost 1 base and J 8 bases, leaving 11 bases between the germline ends. Germline CDR1 and CDR2: SEHNR and FQNEAQ (reference sequence). CDR3 size: 14 residues. The method was immunoSEQ multiplex PCR; TCRdb's version includes in-frame clones alone and lacks a portion of them. Of some 96,000 clones in the sample, around four fifths were seen once. The source is a human donor with classical Hodgkin lymphoma. The V gene is TRBV7-9, the J gene TRBJ1-4; D is ambiguous. The specimen comprised peripheral blood mononuclear cells (PBMCs), sampled at baseline. CDR3 coding DNA: TGTGCCAGCAGCTTAGGAGGGTTGACAGAAAAACTGTTTTTT. Translating it yields CASSLGGLTEKLFF.